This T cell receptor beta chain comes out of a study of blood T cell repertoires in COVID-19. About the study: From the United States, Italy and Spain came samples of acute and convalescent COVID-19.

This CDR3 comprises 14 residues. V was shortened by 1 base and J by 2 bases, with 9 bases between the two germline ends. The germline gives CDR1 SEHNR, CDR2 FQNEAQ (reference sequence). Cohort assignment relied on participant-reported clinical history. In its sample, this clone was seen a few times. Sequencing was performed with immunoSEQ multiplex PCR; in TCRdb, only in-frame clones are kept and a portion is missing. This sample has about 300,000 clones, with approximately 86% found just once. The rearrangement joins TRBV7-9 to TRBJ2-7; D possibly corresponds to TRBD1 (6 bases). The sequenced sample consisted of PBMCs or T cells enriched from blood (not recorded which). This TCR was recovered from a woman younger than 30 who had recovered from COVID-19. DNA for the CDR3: TGTGCCAGCAGCTTAGGGACAGCACCCTACGAGCAGTACTTC. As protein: CASSLGTAPYEQYF.